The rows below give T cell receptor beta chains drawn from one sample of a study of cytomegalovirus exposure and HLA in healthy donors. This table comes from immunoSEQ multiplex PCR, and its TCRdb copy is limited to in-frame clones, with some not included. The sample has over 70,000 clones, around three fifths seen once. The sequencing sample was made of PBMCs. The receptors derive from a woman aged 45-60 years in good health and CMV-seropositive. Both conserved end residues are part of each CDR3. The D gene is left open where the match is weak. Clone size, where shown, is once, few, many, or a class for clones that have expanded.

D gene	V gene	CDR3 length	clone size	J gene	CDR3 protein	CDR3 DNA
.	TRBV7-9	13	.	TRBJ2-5	CASSSDSKETQYF	TGTGCCAGCAGCTCGGACAGCAAAGAGACCCAGTACTTC
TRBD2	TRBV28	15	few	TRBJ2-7	CASSISGGLSYEQYF	TGTGCCAGCAGTATCAGCGGGGGGCTCTCCTACGAGCAGTACTTC
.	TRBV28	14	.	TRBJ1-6	CASSLFSEVSPLHF	TGTGCCAGCAGTCTTTTCTCCGAGGTTTCACCCCTCCACTTT
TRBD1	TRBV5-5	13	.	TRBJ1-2	CASSYGTGYGYTF	TGTGCCAGCAGCTATGGGACAGGCTATGGCTACACCTTC
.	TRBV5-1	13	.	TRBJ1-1	CASSSRGNTEAFF	TGCGCCAGCAGCTCGCGGGGGAACACTGAAGCTTTCTTT
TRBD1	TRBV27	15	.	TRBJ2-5	CASSLSGDSQETQYF	TGTGCCAGCAGTTTATCGGGGGACAGTCAAGAGACCCAGTACTTC
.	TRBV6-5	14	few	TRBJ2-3	CASSLGGAGDTQYF	TGTGCCAGCAGTTTAGGCGGGGCCGGGGATACGCAGTATTTT
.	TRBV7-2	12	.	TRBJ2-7	CASSLAPRGPTF	TGTGCCAGCAGCTTAGCGCCCAGGGGACCTACCTTC
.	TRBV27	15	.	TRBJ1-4	CASSLLGATNEKLFF	TGTGCCAGCAGTTTACTCGGGGCAACTAATGAAAAACTGTTTTTT
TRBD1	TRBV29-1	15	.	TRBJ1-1	CSVAVRGPGETEAFF	TGCAGCGTTGCAGTCAGGGGGCCAGGGGAGACTGAAGCTTTCTTT
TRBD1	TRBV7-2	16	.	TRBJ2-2	CASSLLQGAVTGELFF	TGTGCCAGCAGCTTACTTCAGGGGGCCGTCACCGGGGAGCTGTTTTTT
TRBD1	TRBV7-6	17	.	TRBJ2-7	CASSPASGQGWSYEQYF	TGTGCCAGCAGCCCGGCGTCGGGACAGGGATGGTCTTACGAGCAGTACTTC
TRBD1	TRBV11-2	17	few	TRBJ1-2	CASSLGQGANPYYGYTF	TGTGCCAGCAGCCTTGGACAGGGGGCGAATCCTTACTATGGCTACACCTTC
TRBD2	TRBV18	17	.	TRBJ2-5	CASSPLASGGSQETQYF	TGTGCCAGCTCACCACTAGCTAGCGGGGGGTCCCAAGAGACCCAGTACTTC
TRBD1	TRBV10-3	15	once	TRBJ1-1	CAISEFGQGKTEAFF	TGTGCCATCAGTGAATTCGGACAGGGAAAGACTGAAGCTTTCTTT
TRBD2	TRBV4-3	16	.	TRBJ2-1	CASSQGLGGGYNEQFF	TGCGCCAGCAGCCAAGGGTTGGGGGGGGGCTACAATGAGCAGTTCTTC
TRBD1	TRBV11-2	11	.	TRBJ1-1	CANYLEGAAFF	TGTGCCAACTACTTGGAGGGGGCCGCTTTCTTT
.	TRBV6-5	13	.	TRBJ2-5	CASRRLSQETQYF	TGTGCCAGCCGTCGACTCTCCCAAGAGACCCAGTACTTC
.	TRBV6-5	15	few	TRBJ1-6	CASSSREGANSPLHF	TGTGCCAGCAGCTCCCGTGAAGGGGCGAATTCACCCCTCCACTTT
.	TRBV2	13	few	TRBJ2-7	CASEESRGYEQYF	TGTGCCAGCGAGGAAAGCCGCGGGTACGAGCAGTACTTC
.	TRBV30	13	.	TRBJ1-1	CACADRRNTEAFF	TGTGCCTGTGCCGACAGGCGGAACACTGAAGCTTTCTTT
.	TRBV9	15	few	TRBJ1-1	CASSPGGHLNTEAFF	TGTGCCAGCAGCCCCGGGGGGCATCTGAACACTGAAGCTTTCTTT
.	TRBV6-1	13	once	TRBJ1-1	CASTHRASTEAFF	TGTGCCAGCACCCACAGGGCATCCACTGAAGCTTTCTTT
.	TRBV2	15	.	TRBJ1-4	CASWGRGRTNEKLFF	TGTGCCAGCTGGGGCAGGGGCCGCACTAATGAAAAACTGTTTTTT
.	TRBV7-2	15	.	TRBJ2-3	CASSVGTSRTDTQYF	TGTGCCAGCAGCGTCGGGACATCCCGCACAGATACGCAGTATTTT
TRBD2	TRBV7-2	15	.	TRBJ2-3	CASSKTSGGSDTQYF	TGTGCCAGCAGCAAGACTAGCGGGGGGTCCGATACGCAGTATTTT
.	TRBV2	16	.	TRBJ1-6	CASGGVTSADNSPLHF	TGTGCCAGCGGGGGGGTGACTAGCGCCGATAATTCACCCCTCCACTTT
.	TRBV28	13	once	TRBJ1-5	CASSIIVGQPQHF	TGTGCCAGCAGTATCATAGTCGGTCAGCCCCAGCATTTT
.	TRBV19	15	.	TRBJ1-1	CASKTGGRGNTEAFF	TGTGCCAGTAAGACAGGAGGACGGGGGAACACTGAAGCTTTCTTT
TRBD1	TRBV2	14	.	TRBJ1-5	CASRGGQGSQPQHF	TGTGCCAGCAGGGGGGGACAGGGGTCTCAGCCCCAGCATTTT
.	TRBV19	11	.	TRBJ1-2	CASSIGGGYTF	TGTGCCAGTAGTATCGGAGGGGGCTACACCTTC
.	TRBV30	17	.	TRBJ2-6	CAWSVDEVTHGANVLTF	TGTGCCTGGAGTGTCGACGAGGTTACCCATGGGGCCAACGTCCTGACTTTC
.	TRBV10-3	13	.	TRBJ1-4	CAISRATNEKLFF	TGTGCCATCTCCAGGGCAACTAATGAAAAACTGTTTTTT
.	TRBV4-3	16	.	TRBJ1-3	CASSQDGQGRGNTIYF	TGCGCCAGCAGCCAAGATGGGCAGGGTAGGGGAAACACCATATATTTT
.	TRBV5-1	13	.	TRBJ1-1	CASSFDSNTEAFF	TGCGCCAGCAGCTTCGACAGCAACACTGAAGCTTTCTTT
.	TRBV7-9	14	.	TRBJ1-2	CASSLAAGAHGYTF	TGTGCCAGCAGCTTAGCGGCGGGGGCTCATGGCTACACCTTC
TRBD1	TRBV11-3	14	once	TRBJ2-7	CASSSGQGASEQYF	TGTGCCAGCAGTTCGGGACAGGGGGCCTCGGAGCAGTACTTC
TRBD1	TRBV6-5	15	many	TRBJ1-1	CASSRTQGANTEAFF	TGTGCCAGCAGCCGAACTCAGGGGGCTAACACTGAAGCTTTCTTT
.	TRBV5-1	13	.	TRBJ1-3	CASSEGAGNTIYF	TGCGCCAGCAGTGAGGGCGCGGGAAACACCATATATTTT
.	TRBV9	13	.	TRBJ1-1	CASSPTGFTEAFF	TGTGCCAGCAGCCCCACAGGGTTCACTGAAGCTTTCTTT
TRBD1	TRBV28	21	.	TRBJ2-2	CASSLSVMWDRDIANTGELFF	TGTGCCAGCAGTTTATCGGTGATGTGGGACAGGGACATCGCGAACACCGGGGAGCTGTTTTTT
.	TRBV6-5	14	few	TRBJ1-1	CASRTDSQNTEAFF	TGTGCCAGCAGGACGGACAGCCAGAACACTGAAGCTTTCTTT
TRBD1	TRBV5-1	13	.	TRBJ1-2	CASSSTGGNGYTF	TGCGCCAGCAGCTCGACAGGGGGGAATGGCTACACCTTC
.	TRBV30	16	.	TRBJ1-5	CAWSVGGFYSNQPQHF	TGTGCCTGGAGTGTAGGGGGATTCTATAGCAATCAGCCCCAGCATTTT
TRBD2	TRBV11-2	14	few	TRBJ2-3	CASSLSGGLDTQYF	TGTGCCAGCAGCCTTAGCGGGGGGCTGGATACGCAGTATTTT
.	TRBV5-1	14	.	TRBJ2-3	CASGSGINTDTQYF	TGCGCCAGCGGATCCGGGATCAACACAGATACGCAGTATTTT
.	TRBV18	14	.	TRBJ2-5	CASSPPAYQETQYF	TGTGCCAGCTCACCACCGGCCTACCAAGAGACCCAGTACTTC
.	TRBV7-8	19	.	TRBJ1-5	CASSSTLSGSHIANQPQHF	TGTGCCAGCAGTTCTACATTATCCGGGTCCCACATAGCTAATCAGCCCCAGCATTTT
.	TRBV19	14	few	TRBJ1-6	CASTTGTVNSPLHF	TGTGCCAGTACCACAGGGACGGTTAATTCACCCCTCCACTTT
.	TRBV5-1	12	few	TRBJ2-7	CASSAQGYEQYF	TGCGCCAGCAGCGCGCAGGGCTACGAGCAGTACTTC
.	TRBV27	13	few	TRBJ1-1	CASSSSGESRAFF	TGTGCCAGCAGTTCGTCAGGGGAGAGTCGAGCTTTCTTT
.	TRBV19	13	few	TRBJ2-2	CASSMGGKGELFF	TGTGCCAGTAGTATGGGGGGAAAGGGGGAGCTGTTTTTT
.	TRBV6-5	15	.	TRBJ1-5	CASSYSQDRSQPQHF	TGTGCCAGCAGTTACTCACAGGATAGATCCCAGCCCCAGCATTTT
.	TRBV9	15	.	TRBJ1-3	CASSVSDNPANTIYF	TGTGCCAGCAGCGTGAGTGACAACCCAGCAAACACCATATATTTT
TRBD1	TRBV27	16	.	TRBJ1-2	CASSHSTGGFNYGYTF	TGTGCCAGCAGTCACTCGACAGGGGGTTTTAACTATGGCTACACCTTC
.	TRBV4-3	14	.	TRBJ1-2	CASSQVGQGKGYTF	TGCGCCAGCAGCCAAGTGGGGCAGGGTAAGGGCTACACCTTC
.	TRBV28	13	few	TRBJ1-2	CASTFGGARGYTF	TGTGCCAGCACCTTCGGGGGGGCAAGGGGCTACACCTTC
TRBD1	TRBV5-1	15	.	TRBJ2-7	CASSWTGTGDYEQYF	TGCGCCAGCAGTTGGACCGGGACAGGGGACTACGAGCAGTACTTC
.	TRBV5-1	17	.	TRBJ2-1	CASSLGAQVSSYNEQFF	TGCGCCAGCAGCTTGGGGGCGCAGGTGAGCTCCTACAATGAGCAGTTCTTC
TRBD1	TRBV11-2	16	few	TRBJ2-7	CASSSSTGDVSYEQYF	TGTGCCAGCAGCTCGTCGACAGGGGACGTTTCCTACGAGCAGTACTTC